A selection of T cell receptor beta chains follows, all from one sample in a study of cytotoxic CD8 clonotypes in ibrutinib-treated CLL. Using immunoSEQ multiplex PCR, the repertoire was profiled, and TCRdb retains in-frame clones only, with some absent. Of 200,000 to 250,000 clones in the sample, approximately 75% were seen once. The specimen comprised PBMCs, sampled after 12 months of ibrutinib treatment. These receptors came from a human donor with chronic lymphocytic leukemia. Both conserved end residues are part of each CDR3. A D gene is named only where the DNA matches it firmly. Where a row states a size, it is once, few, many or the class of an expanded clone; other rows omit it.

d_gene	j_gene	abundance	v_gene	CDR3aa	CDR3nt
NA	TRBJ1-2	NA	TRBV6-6	CASSYPLLEGYGYTF	TGTGCCAGCAGTTATCCCCTCTTAGAGGGCTATGGCTACACCTTC
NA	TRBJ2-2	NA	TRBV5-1	CASSLDRPVSAGELFF	TGCGCCAGCAGCTTGGATAGACCGGTCAGCGCCGGGGAGCTGTTTTTT
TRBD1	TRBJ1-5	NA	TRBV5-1	CASSLDGQGPQHF	TGCGCCAGCAGCTTGGATGGACAGGGGCCCCAGCATTTT
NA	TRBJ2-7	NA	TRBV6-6	CASRVAEHYEQYF	TGTGCCAGCAGGGTAGCGGAACACTACGAGCAGTACTTC
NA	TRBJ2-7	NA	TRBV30	CAWSPRFPPYEQYF	TGTGCCTGGAGCCCCCGTTTCCCTCCCTACGAGCAGTACTTC
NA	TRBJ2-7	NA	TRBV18	CASSPSNNTYEQYF	TGTGCCAGCTCACCATCCAATAATACCTACGAGCAGTACTTC
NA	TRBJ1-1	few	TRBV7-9	CASSLAGADTEAFF	TGTGCCAGCAGCTTAGCAGGGGCTGACACTGAAGCTTTCTTT
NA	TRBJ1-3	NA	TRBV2	CASSEGGFSGNTIYF	TGTGCCAGCAGTGAAGGAGGGTTCTCAGGAAACACCATATATTTT
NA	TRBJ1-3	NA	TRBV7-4	CASSLDSTGNTIYF	TGTGCCAGCAGCTTAGATTCTACTGGAAACACCATATATTTT
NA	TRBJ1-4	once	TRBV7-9	CASSPTTATNEKLFF	TGTGCCAGCAGCCCGACTACCGCAACTAATGAAAAACTGTTTTTT
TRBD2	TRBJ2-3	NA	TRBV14	CASSQLTGGPGTDTQYF	TGTGCCAGCAGCCAACTCACGGGAGGGCCGGGCACAGATACGCAGTATTTT
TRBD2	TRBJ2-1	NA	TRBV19	CASISGSNYNEQFF	TGTGCCAGTATAAGCGGGAGTAACTACAATGAGCAGTTCTTC
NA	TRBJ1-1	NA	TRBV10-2	CASGGAITEAFF	TGCGCCAGCGGAGGGGCTATCACTGAAGCTTTCTTT
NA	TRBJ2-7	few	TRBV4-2	CASSQDRGARPEYEQYF	TGTGCCAGCAGCCAAGATCGGGGAGCGAGGCCCGAGTACGAGCAGTACTTC
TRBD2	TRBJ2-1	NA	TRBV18	CASRSSGRAHNEQFF	TGTGCCAGCCGGTCTAGCGGGAGGGCCCACAATGAGCAGTTCTTC
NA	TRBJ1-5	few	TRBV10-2	CASSEVGLGEHNQPQHF	TGCGCCAGCAGTGAAGTGGGGTTGGGGGAGCATAATCAGCCCCAGCATTTT
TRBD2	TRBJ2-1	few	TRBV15	CATSRDRNSGDSYNEQFF	TGTGCCACCAGCAGAGATAGGAATAGCGGGGACTCCTACAATGAGCAGTTCTTC
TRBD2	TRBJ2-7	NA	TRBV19	CASTVGAGESYEQYF	TGTGCCAGTACTGTAGGAGCGGGAGAATCATACGAGCAGTACTTC
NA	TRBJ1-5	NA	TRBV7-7	CASSPGRRRNQPQHF	TGTGCTAGCAGCCCCGGTCGCAGGCGCAACCAGCCCCAGCATTTT
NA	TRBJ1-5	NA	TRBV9	CASSAGVAGSNQPQHF	TGTGCCAGCAGCGCAGGGGTAGCAGGGAGCAATCAGCCCCAGCATTTT
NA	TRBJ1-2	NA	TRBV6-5	CASSYSRIYGYTF	TGTGCCAGCAGTTACTCGCGGATCTATGGCTACACCTTC
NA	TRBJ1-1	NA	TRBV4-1	CASSQARVRQIEAFF	TGCGCCAGCAGCCAAGCCAGGGTGAGGCAGATTGAAGCTTTCTTT
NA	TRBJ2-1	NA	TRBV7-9	CASLSSPSSYNEQFF	TGTGCCAGCCTTTCCAGCCCTAGCTCCTACAATGAGCAGTTCTTC
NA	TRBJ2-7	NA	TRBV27	CASSSLSSYEQYF	TGTGCCAGCAGTTCCTTGAGCTCCTACGAGCAGTACTTC
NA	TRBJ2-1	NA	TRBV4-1	CASSQGAQAHYNEQFF	TGCGCCAGCAGCCAAGGAGCGCAGGCCCACTACAATGAGCAGTTCTTC
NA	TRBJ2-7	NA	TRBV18	CASSPKDQNYEQYF	TGTGCCAGCTCACCAAAGGATCAGAACTACGAGCAGTACTTC
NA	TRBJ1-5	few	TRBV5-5	CASSPLLWGAGSNQPQHF	TGTGCCAGCAGTCCACTTTTATGGGGGGCTGGGAGCAATCAGCCCCAGCATTTT
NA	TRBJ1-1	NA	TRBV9	CASSSAMNTEAFF	TGTGCCAGCAGCTCCGCTATGAACACTGAAGCTTTCTTT
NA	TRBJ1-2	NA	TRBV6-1	CASSNSYGYTF	TGTGCCAGCAGTAATAGCTATGGCTACACCTTC
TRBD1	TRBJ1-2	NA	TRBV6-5	CASSYSGTGGGYTF	TGTGCCAGCAGTTATTCCGGGACAGGGGGCGGCTACACCTTC
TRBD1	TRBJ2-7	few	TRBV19	CASSRPLQGTYEQYF	TGTGCCAGTAGTCGGCCCCTACAGGGGACCTACGAGCAGTACTTC
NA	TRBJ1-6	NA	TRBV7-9	CASSLASRGQLYWSVLHF	TGTGCCAGCAGCTTAGCCTCCCGGGGGCAGCTTTATTGGAGTGTCCTCCACTTT
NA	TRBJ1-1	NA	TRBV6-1	CASSDVVGSRAFF	TGTGCCAGCAGTGATGTCGTGGGGTCGCGGGCTTTCTTT
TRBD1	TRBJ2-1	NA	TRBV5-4	CASSRGQAVSYNEQFF	TGTGCCAGCAGCCGTGGACAGGCGGTCTCCTACAATGAGCAGTTCTTC
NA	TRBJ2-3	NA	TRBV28	CASRPWRDSFTDTQYF	TGTGCCAGCAGACCCTGGAGGGATTCTTTCACAGATACGCAGTATTTT
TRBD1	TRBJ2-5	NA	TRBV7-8	CASGRTGRVETQYF	TGTGCCAGCGGTCGGACAGGACGAGTCGAGACCCAGTACTTC
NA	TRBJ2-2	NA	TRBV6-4	CASSDFNTGELFF	TGTGCCAGCAGTGACTTCAACACCGGGGAGCTGTTTTTT
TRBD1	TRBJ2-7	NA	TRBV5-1	CASSLTGVWEQYF	TGCGCCAGCAGCTTGACAGGGGTTTGGGAGCAGTACTTC
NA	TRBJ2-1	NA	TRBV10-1	CASSERGSYNEQFF	TGCGCCAGCAGTGAGCGTGGCTCCTACAATGAGCAGTTCTTC
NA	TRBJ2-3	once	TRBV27	CASSLYSVTDTQYF	TGTGCCAGCAGTCTATACAGTGTCACAGATACGCAGTATTTT
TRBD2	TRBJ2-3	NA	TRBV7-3	CASSFQSGTSLTDTQYF	TGTGCCAGCAGCTTCCAGAGCGGGACTAGCCTCACAGATACGCAGTATTTT
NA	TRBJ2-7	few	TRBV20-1	CSAPQSKGLYF	TGCAGTGCTCCCCAGAGTAAGGGCCTGTACTTC
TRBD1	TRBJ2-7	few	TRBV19	CASGTGTGSSYEQYF	TGTGCCAGTGGAACCGGGACAGGGAGCTCCTACGAGCAGTACTTC
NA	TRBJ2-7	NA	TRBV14	CASSQRDGAYEQYF	TGTGCCAGCAGCCAAAGGGACGGAGCCTACGAGCAGTACTTC
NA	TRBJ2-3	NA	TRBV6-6	CASSYSGRYTDTQYF	TGTGCCAGCAGTTACTCCGGCCGATACACAGATACGCAGTATTTT
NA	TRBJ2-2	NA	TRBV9	CASSVDWANTGELFF	TGTGCCAGCAGCGTAGATTGGGCGAACACCGGGGAGCTGTTTTTT
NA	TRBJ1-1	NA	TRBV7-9	CASSFGQLMNTEAFF	TGTGCCAGCAGCTTTGGGCAGTTGATGAACACTGAAGCTTTCTTT
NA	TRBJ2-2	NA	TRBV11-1	CASSLTGIPGELFF	TGTGCCAGCAGCCTTACAGGGATCCCCGGGGAGCTGTTTTTT
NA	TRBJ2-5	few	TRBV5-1	CASSLTSRETQYF	TGCGCCAGCAGCTTAACTAGCAGGGAGACCCAGTACTTC
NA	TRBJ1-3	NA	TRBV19	CASSSTPDSGNTIYF	TGTGCCAGTAGTTCGACACCAGACTCTGGAAACACCATATATTTT
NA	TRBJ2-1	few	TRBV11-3	CASSPTNTDNEQFF	TGTGCCAGCAGCCCCACAAATACCGACAATGAGCAGTTCTTC
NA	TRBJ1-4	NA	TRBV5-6	CASSLGSVDEKLFF	TGTGCCAGCAGCTTGGGGTCGGTCGATGAAAAACTGTTTTTT
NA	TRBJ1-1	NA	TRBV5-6	CASSFDRQNTEAFF	TGTGCCAGCAGCTTCGACAGGCAGAACACTGAAGCTTTCTTT
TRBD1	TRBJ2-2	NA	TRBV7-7	CASSLETGPGELFF	TGTGCTAGCAGCTTGGAGACAGGGCCCGGGGAGCTGTTTTTT
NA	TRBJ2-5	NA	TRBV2	CAGRKDLQETQYF	TGTGCCGGCCGCAAGGATTTACAAGAGACCCAGTACTTC
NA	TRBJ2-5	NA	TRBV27	CASSLYLGEETQYF	TGTGCCAGCAGTTTATATCTGGGGGAGGAGACCCAGTACTTC
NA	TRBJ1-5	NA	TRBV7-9	CASSGGMDSNQPQHF	TGTGCCAGCAGCGGAGGGATGGATAGCAATCAGCCCCAGCATTTT
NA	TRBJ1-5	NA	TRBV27	CASSLVQGHQPQHF	TGTGCCAGCAGTTTAGTACAGGGCCATCAGCCCCAGCATTTT
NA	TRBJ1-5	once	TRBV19	CASSMGLKGNVQPQHF	TGTGCCAGTAGTATGGGGTTGAAGGGGAACGTTCAGCCCCAGCATTTT